These 23 T cell receptor beta chains were all obtained from the same sample, sequenced in a study of T cell responses to AZD1222 COVID-19 vaccine (dated by TCRdb to the early 2020s). Receptors were amplified or captured by the immunoSEQ multiplex PCR assay. TCRdb provides this immuneACCESS table in a form limited to in-frame rearrangements. Some clones are lacking; in checked studies, under half of them reflect an unresolved V gene, and why the rest are absent is not known. In all, the sample holds about 100,000 clones, and roughly 86% of those were seen once. Clones ranked in the top ten supply under 4.5% of the sample. This specimen's time point label, per the study, means: baseline before first vaccination. The sample's treatment or condition label, in plain terms: meningococcal conjugate vaccine given as trial control. Specimen: peripheral blood, collected on day 0 of MenACWY control vaccination. The receptors come from an adult in good health.

This clone was observed a handful of times. This chain connects TRBV5-4 to TRBJ2-3, with 9 bases aligning to TRBD2. V lost 0 bases, J lost 2 bases, and 1 base stayed unmatched. This CDR3 has 15 residues. From germline, CDR1 is SGHNT and CDR2 YYREEE (reference sequence). The CDR3 sequence: CASSLERGDTDTQYF. CDR3 DNA sequence: TGTGCCAGCAGCTTGGAGCGGGGGGACACAGATACGCAGTATTTT.

This clone has only one observation. V and J are TRBV7-2 and TRBJ1-1; D gene uncertain. Germline V gene lookup returns CDR1 SGHTA and CDR2 FQGNSA. Trimming cost V 6 bases and J 4 bases, with 15 bases left between them. CDR3 length: 14 residues. This CDR3 is CASSYTPGSTEAFF. CDR3 nucleotides: TGTGCCAGCAGTTACACGCCGGGAAGCACTGAAGCTTTCTTT.

The CDR3 protein is CASSYEGGTNTEAFF. In DNA, the CDR3 is TGTGCCAGCAGTTACGAAGGGGGAACGAACACTGAAGCTTTCTTT. V and J are TRBV6-5 and TRBJ1-1; perhaps TRBD1 as D (6 bases). The CDR3 is made up of 15 amino acids. CDR1 is MNHEY, CDR2 SVGAGI, per germline. Trimming pared 2 bases from V and 1 base from J, leaving 11 bases between.

The chain combines TRBV4-1 with TRBJ2-7, with a possible D match to TRBD1 (6 bases). The CDR3 runs 17 residues. The germline V gene encodes CDR1 MGHRA and CDR2 YSYEKL. Trimming took 0 bases from V and 5 from J, leaving 20 bases between them. The CDR3, as DNA: TGCGCCAGCAGCCAAGACCGAGGGGGTGGGGGAAAGGACGAGCAGTACTTC. This sequence encodes CASSQDRGGGGKDEQYF.

This chain uses TRBV7-9 with TRBJ1-2; no firm D call. Germline lookup yields CDR1 SEHNR and CDR2 FQNEAQ (reference sequence). V lost 7 bases and J lost 4, with 13 bases in between. The CDR3 is made up of 13 amino acids. CDR3 DNA: TGTGCCAGCACAATCGGAAAGTCCTATGGCTACACCTTC. It is translated as CASTIGKSYGYTF.

This rearrangement joins TRBV18 to TRBJ2-2; no reliable D call. The CDR3 has 14 residues. Looked up from germline, CDR1 is KGHSH and CDR2 is LQKENI. Trimming left V 3 bases short and J 3 bases short, with 8 bases between. CDR3 residues: CASSPHEDTGELFF. CDR3 nucleotides: TGTGCCAGCTCACCCCACGAGGACACCGGGGAGCTGTTTTTT.

The rearrangement joins TRBV11-2 to TRBJ2-1; possible D gene TRBD1, 5 bases. The ends were cut back, 5 bases at V and 8 bases at J, with 10 bases in the middle. The V gene's germline CDR1 is SGHAT and CDR2 FQNNGV. This CDR3 is built from 12 residues. The CDR3 is CASSQGIDEQFF. In nucleotides, the CDR3 is TGTGCCAGCAGCCAGGGTATCGATGAGCAGTTCTTC.

The chain links TRBV6-4 to TRBJ2-1; 11 bases align to TRBD2. The trim removed 5 bases at V and 6 bases at J, leaving 9 bases unmatched. CDR1 is MRHNA and CDR2 is SNTAGT in the germline V gene. This CDR3 is 16 amino acids long. CDR3 in amino acids: CASSPQGTSGPNEQFF. The CDR3 bases are TGTGCCAGCAGTCCCCAGGGGACTAGCGGTCCCAATGAGCAGTTCTTC.

The V gene is TRBV7-2, the J gene TRBJ2-7, with a possible D match to TRBD2 (5 bases). The V end was cut by 2 bases, the J end by 5 bases, with 7 bases between. The CDR3 consists of 12 residues. The germline V gene has CDR1 SGHTA and CDR2 FQGNSA. The CDR3 spells CASSLNGNEQYF. CDR3 nucleotides: TGTGCCAGCAGCTTAAACGGGAACGAGCAGTACTTC.

The V and J genes are TRBV19 and TRBJ2-2; 9 bases align to TRBD2. Germline CDR1 is LNHDA and CDR2 is SQIVND (reference sequence). With 6 bases clipped from V and 5 bases from J, the junction kept 13 bases outside the gene matches. This CDR3 contains 17 residues. The CDR3 region has the DNA TGTGCCAGTAGAGCCTCCGGGACTAGCCCTGGGACCGGGGAGCTGTTTTTT. It codes for CASRASGTSPGTGELFF.

The chain recombines TRBV23-1 with TRBJ1-1; a weak D match, TRBD1 (5 bases). TRBV23-1 is an ORF; its function is uncertain. The CDR3 is 15 amino acids. V was cut by 6 bases and J by 1 base, with 15 bases left in between. The CDR3 sequence: CASSHGAGGNTEAFF. The CDR3 region has the DNA TGCGCCAGCAGCCATGGGGCCGGAGGGAACACTGAAGCTTTCTTT.

This clone was counted between two and nine times. The J gene is TRBJ1-3, the V gene TRBV5-5, with a tentative D call TRBD1 (5 bases). The CDR3 is 15 amino acids. Deletions cut 0 bases from V and 2 bases from J, with 9 bases between. Germline CDR1 is SGHKS and CDR2 is YYEKEE (reference sequence). The CDR3 loop reads CASSLEGHPGNTIYF. CDR3 DNA sequence: TGTGCCAGCAGCTTGGAGGGGCATCCTGGAAACACCATATATTTT.

The V call is TRBV3-1 (or the pseudogene TRBV3-2), the J call TRBJ2-3; 9 nucleotides line up with TRBD2. The CDR3 loop spans 16 amino acids. The ends lost 4 bases at V and 0 bases at J; junction bases unmatched: 5. In germline, CDR1 is LGHDT, CDR2 YNNKEL (reference sequence). The CDR3 spells CASSLLTSGSTDTQYF. The CDR3 DNA sequence: TGTGCCAGCAGCCTCTTGACTAGCGGAAGCACAGATACGCAGTATTTT.

The rearrangement uses TRBV27 and TRBJ2-7; tentatively, D is TRBD2 (6 bases). V was clipped by 5 bases and J by 5 bases, with 22 bases between them. CDR3 length: 16 amino acids. The germline V gene encodes CDR1 MNHEY and CDR2 SMNVEV (reference sequence). CDR3 amino acids: CASSPLPRAGIHEQYF. In DNA form, the CDR3 reads TGTGCCAGCAGTCCCCTCCCCCGGGCGGGAATCCACGAGCAGTACTTC.

This clone occurred a few times. The chain links TRBV7-2 to TRBJ2-2; the D is unclear. Trimming cost V 5 bases and J 5 bases, with 12 bases left between them. Germline loops: CDR1 SGHTA, CDR2 FQGNSA. The CDR3 covers 14 residues. DNA of the CDR3: TGTGCCAGCAGCGCCCAGGTGGGGACCGGGGAGCTGTTTTTT. Its translation is CASSAQVGTGELFF.

The V call is TRBV28, the J call TRBJ2-7; 7 bases fit TRBD1. The junction had 5 bases not matched to a gene; V was cut back by 8 bases and J by 1 base. Germline values: CDR1 MDHEN, CDR2 SYDVKM. The CDR3 has 13 residues. The CDR3 DNA reads as TGTGCCAGCCGTTCGACAGGGTCCTACGAGCAGTACTTC. As protein: CASRSTGSYEQYF.

The gene calls are TRBV7-9 and TRBJ1-1; 8 nucleotides align to TRBD1. This CDR3 has 14 residues. With 5 bases clipped from V and 5 bases from J, the junction kept 7 bases outside the gene matches. Germline CDR1 reads SEHNR; CDR2 reads FQNEAQ (reference sequence). This CDR3 is CASSPDRGGTEAFF. In DNA form, the CDR3 reads TGTGCCAGCAGCCCCGACAGGGGTGGGACTGAAGCTTTCTTT.

The genes are TRBV24-1 and TRBJ2-1; D is unclear. Germline V gives CDR1 KGHDR, CDR2 SFDVKD. Trimming took off 7 bases at V and 0 bases at J, with 15 bases between the two ends. The CDR3 covers 16 residues. The CDR3 DNA reads TGTGCCACCAGAGGCAACGGCCCGAGCTCCTACAATGAGCAGTTCTTC. This translates into CATRGNGPSSYNEQFF.

The rearrangement joins TRBV15 to TRBJ2-7; a possible D gene is TRBD2 (7 bases). There are 16 residues in the CDR3. CDR1 is LNHNV, CDR2 YYDKDF, per germline (reference sequence). Trimming removed 6 bases at V and 0 bases at J, with 18 bases between. The CDR3 DNA follows: TGTGCCACCAGTAACCGCGGGGGCGATACCTCCTACGAGCAGTACTTC. This codes for CATSNRGGDTSYEQYF.

This clone was detected only a few times. In nucleotides, the CDR3 is TGTGCCAGCAGCCAAGATGCGAGGACAGTCCATCAGCCCCAGCATTTT. Its protein is CASSQDARTVHQPQHF. The chain has TRBV4-2 and TRBJ1-5; D may be TRBD1 (6 bases). Trimming cost V 0 bases and J 5 bases, with 14 bases left between them. The CDR3 extends over 16 amino acids. From germline, CDR1 is LGHNA and CDR2 YNFKEQ.

The chain couples TRBV5-1 to TRBJ2-2, with unresolved D. Germline CDR1 SGHRS, CDR2 YFSETQ. This CDR3 has 13 residues. V lost 0 bases and J lost 1, with 1 base in between. CDR3 nucleotides: TGCGCCAGCAGCTTGGGGAACACCGGGGAGCTGTTTTTT. Translating it yields CASSLGNTGELFF.

In its sample, this clone was seen a few times. The chain is built from TRBV20-1 and TRBJ2-1; D unclear. The CDR3 loop spans 11 amino acids. Trimming took off 6 bases at V and 9 bases at J, with 12 bases between the two ends. Germline assignment: CDR1 DFQATT and CDR2 SNEGSKA (reference sequence). As DNA, the CDR3 is TGCAGTGCGCCCAACTTGGGTGAGCAGTTCTTC. This encodes CSAPNLGEQFF.

This sequence joins TRBV7-2 and TRBJ2-3; D is possibly TRBD2 (5 bases). This CDR3 is 16 amino acids long. Germline loops: CDR1 SGHTA, CDR2 FQGNSA. The V end lost 5 bases, the J end lost 2 bases, and 17 bases lay between the germline ends. CDR3 loop: CASSGGRGKSTDTQYF. In DNA, the CDR3 is TGTGCCAGCAGCGGAGGCCGGGGTAAATCCACAGATACGCAGTATTTT.